The 10 T cell receptor beta chains below were found in one sample sequenced in a study of response to subunit inactivated influenza vaccine. Each CDR3 protein gets one entry after TCRdb re-called the RT-PCR reads with MiXCR. The sample contains hundreds of thousands of distinct CDR3 sequences, 7.5% to 8.5% of which appear only once. The sequences come from PBMCs from blood, collected less than 30 months after vaccination. The receptors derive from a man between 50 and 70 years old who received an inactivated influenza vaccine.

The CDR3 loop reads CASSPQEQGADGYTF. The CDR3, as DNA: TGTGCCAGCAGCCCTCAAGAACAGGGGGCTGACGGCTACACCTTC. V is TRBV12-3 or TRBV12-4 and J is TRBJ1-2; 9 bases map to TRBD1. V was pared by 6 bases and J by 8 bases, with 13 bases of the junction left unmatched. CDR3 length: 15 residues.

The V call is TRBV12-3 or TRBV12-4, the J call TRBJ2-7; D is uncertain. This CDR3 comprises 14 residues. Deletions cut 3 bases from V and 4 bases from J, with 13 bases between. CDR3 coding DNA: TGTGCCAGCAGTTTGTCAGATTTGACTTACGAGCAGTACTTC. Protein sequence: CASSLSDLTYEQYF.

V and J are TRBV24-1 and TRBJ2-5; 10 bases are a match to TRBD2. This CDR3 has 16 amino acids. Germline CDR1 KGHDR, CDR2 SFDVKD. The V gene end was trimmed by 1 base and the J gene end by 6 bases; junction bases not matched to a gene: 7. The CDR3 loop is CATSDLGAGGPKTQYF. The CDR3 DNA reads TGTGCCACCAGTGATTTAGGAGCGGGAGGGCCGAAGACCCAGTACTTC.

This clonotype was seen only a few times. J is TRBJ2-7 and V is TRBV20-1; TRBD1 aligns across 10 bases. With V trimmed by 3 bases and J by 3 bases, 8 bases remained unmatched. The CDR3 has 15 residues. The V gene's germline CDR1 is DFQATT and CDR2 SNEGSKA (reference sequence). CDR3 nucleotide sequence: TGCAGTGCTAGGACAGACAGGGGGCAATTCTACGAGCAGTACTTC. It is translated as CSARTDRGQFYEQYF.

Ten or more counts support this clonotype. The chain carries TRBV12-3 or TRBV12-4 and TRBJ2-3; D is unresolved. CDR3 length: 13 residues. With 6 bases removed from V and 5 bases from J, the gap between germline ends came to 12 bases. CDR3 sequence reads: CASSRVTRDTQYF. CDR3 DNA: TGTGCCAGCAGCCGGGTGACTCGAGATACGCAGTATTTT.

This clonotype appeared many times. This sequence joins TRBV7-8 and TRBJ2-2; 7 bases align to TRBD1. From germline, CDR1 is SGHVS and CDR2 FQNEAQ. CDR3 length equals 16 residues. Losses at the gene ends were 5 bases for V and 4 bases for J; bases not matched to a gene: 10. The CDR3 is CASSLIGGSGTGELFF. The CDR3 coding sequence is TGTGCCAGCAGCCTCATAGGGGGCTCGGGCACCGGGGAGCTGTTTTTT.

The chain links TRBV25-1 to TRBJ1-2; 7 nucleotides match TRBD1. Germline assignment: CDR1 MGHDK and CDR2 SYGVNS. CDR3 size: 13 residues. The J segment lost 7 bases and the V segment lost 4 bases, leaving 6 bases of the junction unmatched. This chain's CDR3 is CASSVGRGTGYTF. CDR3 nucleotides: TGTGCCAGCAGTGTCGGCAGGGGGACTGGCTACACCTTC.

There are a few counts of this clonotype. The chain has TRBV3-1 and TRBJ2-7; TRBD2 might be the D (5 bases). Germline lookup yields CDR1 LGHDT and CDR2 YNNKEL (reference sequence). The CDR3 spans 15 residues. Trimming shortened V by 2 bases and J by 2 bases, and 13 bases separated the two germline ends. CDR3 DNA sequence: TGTGCCAGCAGCCAACACGGGGTATCTCCCTACGAGCAGTACTTC. Translating it yields CASSQHGVSPYEQYF.

This clonotype was recorded at least ten times. The V call is TRBV20-1, the J call TRBJ1-5; D remains unclear. From germline, CDR1 is DFQATT and CDR2 SNEGSKA (reference sequence). Trimming shortened V by 3 bases and J by 2 bases, and 11 bases separated the two germline ends. This CDR3 has 14 amino acids. This chain's CDR3 is CSASKGGGNQPQHF. The CDR3 DNA reads TGCAGTGCTAGTAAGGGAGGTGGCAATCAGCCCCAGCATTTT.

This clonotype has more than one count but fewer than ten. V usage is TRBV4-3 and J usage is TRBJ2-7; D gene ambiguous. The CDR3 is made up of 15 amino acids. The V end was cut by 1 base, the J end by 3 bases, with 13 bases between. Germline V gives CDR1 LGHNA, CDR2 YSLEER. The CDR3 DNA reads as TGCGCCAGCAGCCAAGGACCCGTGGCCCACTACGAGCAGTACTTC. It yields the protein CASSQGPVAHYEQYF.